This TCR beta chain comes out of a study of shared clonotypes between healthy human individuals. At the level of the study: Each donor had three CD4 naive, three CD4 memory, two CD8 naive and one CD8 memory plate.

Findings and limits, study-wide: Non-shared clonotypes had lower generation probabilities than those shared by all four donors.

V lost 7 bases, J lost 5 bases, and 15 bases lay in between. The germline V gene has CDR1 MDHEN and CDR2 SYDVKM. The CDR3 has 13 residues. With regard to this clone: Its antigen is unidentified.

Only in-frame clones appear in the TCRdb table, and some are missing; sequencing was by immunoSEQ multiplex PCR. The sample lists hundreds of thousands of clones, more than 70% occurring once. The chain combines TRBV28 with TRBJ2-7, with unresolved D. Specimen: memory CD4+ T cells sorted from blood. Subset of the sample: CD45RA-negative fraction. The TCR comes from a woman aged 30 to 39 in good health. The CDR3 spells CASNSRTLDEQYF. CDR3 in DNA: TGTGCCAGCAATTCTAGAACGCTGGACGAGCAGTACTTC. Full variable domain (missing parts from reference TRBV28 and TRBJ2-7): DVKVTQSSRYLVKRTGEKVFLECVQDMDHENMFWYRQDPGLGLRLIYFSYDVKMKEKGDIPEGYSVSREKKERFSLILESASTNQTSMYLCASNSRTLDEQYFGPGTRLTVT.